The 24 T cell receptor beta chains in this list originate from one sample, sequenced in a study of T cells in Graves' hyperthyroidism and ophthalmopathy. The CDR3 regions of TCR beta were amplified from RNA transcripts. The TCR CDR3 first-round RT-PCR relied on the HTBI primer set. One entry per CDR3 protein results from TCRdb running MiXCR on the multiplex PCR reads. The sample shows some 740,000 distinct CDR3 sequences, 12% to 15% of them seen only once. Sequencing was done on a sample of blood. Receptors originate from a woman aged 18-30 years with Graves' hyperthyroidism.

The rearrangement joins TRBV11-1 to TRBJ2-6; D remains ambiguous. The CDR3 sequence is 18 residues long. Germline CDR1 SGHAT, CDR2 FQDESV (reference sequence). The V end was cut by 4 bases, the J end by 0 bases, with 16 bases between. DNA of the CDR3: TGTGCCAGCAGCTCGACCCCTCGGTGGGGCTCTGGGGCCAACGTCCTGACTTTC. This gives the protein CASSSTPRWGSGANVLTF. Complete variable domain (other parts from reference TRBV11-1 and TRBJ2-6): EAEVAQSPRYKITEKSQAVAFWCDPISGHATLYWYRQILGQGPELLVQFQDESVVDDSQLPKDRFSAERLKGVDSTLKIQPAELGDSAMYLCASSSTPRWGSGANVLTFGAGSRLTVL.

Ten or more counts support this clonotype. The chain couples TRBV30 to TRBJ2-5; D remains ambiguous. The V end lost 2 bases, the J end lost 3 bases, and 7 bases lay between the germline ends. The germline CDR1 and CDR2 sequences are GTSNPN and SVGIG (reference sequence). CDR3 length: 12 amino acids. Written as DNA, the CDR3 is TGTGCCTGGAGTAGCGAAGAAGAGACCCAGTACTTC. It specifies CAWSSEEETQYF. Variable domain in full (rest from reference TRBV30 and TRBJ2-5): SQTIHQWPATLVQPVGSPLSLECTVEGTSNPNLYWYRQAAGRGLQLLFYSVGIGQISSEVPQNLSASRPQDRQFILSSKKLLLSDSGFYLCAWSSEEETQYFGPGTRLLVL.

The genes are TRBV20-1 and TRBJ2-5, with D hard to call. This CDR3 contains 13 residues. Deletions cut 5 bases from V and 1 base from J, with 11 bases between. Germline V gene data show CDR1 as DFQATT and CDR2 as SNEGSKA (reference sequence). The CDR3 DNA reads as TGCAGTGCTTCTGAGCTCGGCCAAGAGACCCAGTACTTC. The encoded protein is CSASELGQETQYF.

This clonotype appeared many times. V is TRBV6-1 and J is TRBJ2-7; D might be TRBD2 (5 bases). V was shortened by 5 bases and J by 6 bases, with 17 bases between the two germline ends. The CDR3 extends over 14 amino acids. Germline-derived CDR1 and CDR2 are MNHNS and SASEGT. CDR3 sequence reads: CASSYSTGYREQYF. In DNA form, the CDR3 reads TGTGCCAGCAGTTATTCCACGGGGTATCGCGAGCAGTACTTC.

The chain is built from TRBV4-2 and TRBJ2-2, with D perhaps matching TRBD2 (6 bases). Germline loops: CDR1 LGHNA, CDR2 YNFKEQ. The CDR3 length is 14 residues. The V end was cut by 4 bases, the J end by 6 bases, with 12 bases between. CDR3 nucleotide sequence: TGTGCCAGCAGCCTAGCGGAAGGACCCGGGGAGCTGTTTTTT. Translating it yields CASSLAEGPGELFF.

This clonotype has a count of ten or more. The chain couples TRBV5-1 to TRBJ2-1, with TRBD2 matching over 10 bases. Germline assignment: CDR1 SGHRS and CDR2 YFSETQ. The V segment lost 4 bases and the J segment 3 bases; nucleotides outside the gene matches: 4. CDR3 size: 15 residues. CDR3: CASSKTSGDYNEQFF. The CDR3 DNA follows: TGCGCCAGCAGCAAAACTAGCGGGGACTACAATGAGCAGTTCTTC. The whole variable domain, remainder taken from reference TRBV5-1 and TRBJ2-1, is KAGVTQTPRYLIKTRGQQVTLSCSPISGHRSVSWYQQTPGQGLQFLFEYFSETQRNKGNFPGRFSGRQFSNSRSEMNVSTLELGDSALYLCASSKTSGDYNEQFFGPGTRLTVL.

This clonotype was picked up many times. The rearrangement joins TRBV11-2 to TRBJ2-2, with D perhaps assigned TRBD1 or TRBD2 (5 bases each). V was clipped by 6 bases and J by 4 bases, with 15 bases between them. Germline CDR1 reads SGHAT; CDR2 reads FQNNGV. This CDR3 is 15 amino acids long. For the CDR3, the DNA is TGTGCCAGCAGAGGGTCAGGGACGATCACCGGGGAGCTGTTTTTT. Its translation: CASRGSGTITGELFF.

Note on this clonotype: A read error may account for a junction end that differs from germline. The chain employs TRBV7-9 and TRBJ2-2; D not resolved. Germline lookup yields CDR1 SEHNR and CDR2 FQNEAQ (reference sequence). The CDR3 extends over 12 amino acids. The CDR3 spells CASSSNAGELFF. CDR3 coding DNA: TGTGCCAGCAGCTCGAACGCCGGGGAGCTGTTTTTT.

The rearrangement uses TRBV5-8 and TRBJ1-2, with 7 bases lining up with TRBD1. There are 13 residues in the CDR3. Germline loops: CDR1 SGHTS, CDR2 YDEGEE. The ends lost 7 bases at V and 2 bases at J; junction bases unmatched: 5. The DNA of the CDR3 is TGTGCCAGCTGGATGACAGGGAACTATGGCTACACCTTC. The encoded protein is CASWMTGNYGYTF.

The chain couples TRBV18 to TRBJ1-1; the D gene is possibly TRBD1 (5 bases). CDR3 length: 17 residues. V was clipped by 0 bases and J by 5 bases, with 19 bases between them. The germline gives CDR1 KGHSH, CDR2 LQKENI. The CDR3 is CASSPPLPGGRGTEAFF. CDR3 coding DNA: TGTGCCAGCTCACCACCTCTACCGGGGGGGAGAGGGACTGAAGCTTTCTTT.

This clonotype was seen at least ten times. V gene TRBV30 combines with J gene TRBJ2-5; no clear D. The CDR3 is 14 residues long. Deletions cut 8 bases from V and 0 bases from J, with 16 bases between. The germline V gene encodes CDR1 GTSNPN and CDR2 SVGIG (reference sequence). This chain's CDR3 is CATSWTANQETQYF. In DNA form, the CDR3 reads TGTGCCACATCCTGGACGGCAAACCAAGAGACCCAGTACTTC.

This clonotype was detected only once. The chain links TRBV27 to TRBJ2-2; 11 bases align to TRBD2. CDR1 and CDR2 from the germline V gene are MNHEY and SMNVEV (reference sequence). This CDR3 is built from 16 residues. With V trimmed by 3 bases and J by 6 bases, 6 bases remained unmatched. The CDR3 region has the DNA TGTGCCAGCAGTTTGCTAGCGGGAGGTCTACCCGGGGAGCTGTTTTTT. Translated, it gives CASSLLAGGLPGELFF.

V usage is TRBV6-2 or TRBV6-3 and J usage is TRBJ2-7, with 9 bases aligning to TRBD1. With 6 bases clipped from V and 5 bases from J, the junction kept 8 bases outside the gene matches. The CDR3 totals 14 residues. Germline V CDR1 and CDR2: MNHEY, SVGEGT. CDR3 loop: CASSWGQGFDEQYF. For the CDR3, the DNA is TGTGCCAGCAGCTGGGGACAGGGATTCGACGAGCAGTACTTC.

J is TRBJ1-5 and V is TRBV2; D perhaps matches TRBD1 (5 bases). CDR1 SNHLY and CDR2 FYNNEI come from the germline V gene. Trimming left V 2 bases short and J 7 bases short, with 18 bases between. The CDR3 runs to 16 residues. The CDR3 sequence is CASSERVRQRGQPQHF. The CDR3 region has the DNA TGTGCCAGCAGTGAAAGGGTGCGGCAAAGGGGACAGCCCCAGCATTTT.

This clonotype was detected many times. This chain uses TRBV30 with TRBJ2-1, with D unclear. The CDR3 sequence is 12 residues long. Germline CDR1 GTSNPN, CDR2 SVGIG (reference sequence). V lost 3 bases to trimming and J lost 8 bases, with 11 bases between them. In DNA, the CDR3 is TGTGCCTGGAGGCGCTCGGGTTATGAGCAGTTCTTC. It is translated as CAWRRSGYEQFF.

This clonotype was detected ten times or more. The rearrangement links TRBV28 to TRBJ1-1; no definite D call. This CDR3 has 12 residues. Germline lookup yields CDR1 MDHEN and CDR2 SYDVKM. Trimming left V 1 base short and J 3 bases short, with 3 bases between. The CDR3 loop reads CASSLYYTEAFF. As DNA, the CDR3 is TGTGCCAGCAGTTTATATTACACTGAAGCTTTCTTT.

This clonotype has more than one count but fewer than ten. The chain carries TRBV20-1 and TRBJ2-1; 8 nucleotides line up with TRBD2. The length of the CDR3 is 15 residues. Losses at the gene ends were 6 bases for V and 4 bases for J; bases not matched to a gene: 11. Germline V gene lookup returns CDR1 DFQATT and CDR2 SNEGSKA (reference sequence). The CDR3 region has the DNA TGCAGTGCCCGCGGCGCTAGCGGGTATTACAATGAGCAGTTCTTC. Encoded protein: CSARGASGYYNEQFF.

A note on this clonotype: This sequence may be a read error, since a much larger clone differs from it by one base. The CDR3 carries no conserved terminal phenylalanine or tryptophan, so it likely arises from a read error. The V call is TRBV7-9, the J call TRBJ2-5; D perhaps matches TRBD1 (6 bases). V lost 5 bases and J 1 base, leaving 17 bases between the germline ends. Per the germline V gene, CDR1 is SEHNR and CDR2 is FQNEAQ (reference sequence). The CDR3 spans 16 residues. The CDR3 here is CASSPDSPRSQETQYS. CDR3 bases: TGTGCCAGCAGCCCGGACAGCCCACGGTCCCAAGAGACCCAGTACTCC.

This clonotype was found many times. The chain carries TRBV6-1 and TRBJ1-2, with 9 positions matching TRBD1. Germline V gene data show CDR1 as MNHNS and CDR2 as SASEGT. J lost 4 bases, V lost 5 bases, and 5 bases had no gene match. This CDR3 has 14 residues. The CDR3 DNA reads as TGTGCCAGCAGTACGCCGGGACAGGGCTATGGCTACACCTTC. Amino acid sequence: CASSTPGQGYGYTF.

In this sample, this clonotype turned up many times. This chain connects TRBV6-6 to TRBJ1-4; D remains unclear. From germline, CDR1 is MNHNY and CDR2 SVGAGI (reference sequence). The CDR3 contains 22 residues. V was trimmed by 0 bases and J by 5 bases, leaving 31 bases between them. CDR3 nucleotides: TGTGCCAGCAGTTACTCCTTAACGACCCTTACTGGCTATGAAATGGAGAATGAAAAACTGTTTTTT. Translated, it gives CASSYSLTTLTGYEMENEKLFF.

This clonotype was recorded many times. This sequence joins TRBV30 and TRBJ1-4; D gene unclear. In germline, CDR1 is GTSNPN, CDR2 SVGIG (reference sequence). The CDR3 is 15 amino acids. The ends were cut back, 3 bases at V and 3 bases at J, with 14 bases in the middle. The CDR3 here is CAWRQGRYPNEKLFF. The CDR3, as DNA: TGTGCCTGGAGGCAAGGACGATACCCTAATGAAAAACTGTTTTTT. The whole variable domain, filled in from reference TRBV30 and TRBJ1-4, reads SQTIHQWPATLVQPVGSPLSLECTVEGTSNPNLYWYRQAAGRGLQLLFYSVGIGQISSEVPQNLSASRPQDRQFILSSKKLLLSDSGFYLCAWRQGRYPNEKLFFGSGTQLSVL.

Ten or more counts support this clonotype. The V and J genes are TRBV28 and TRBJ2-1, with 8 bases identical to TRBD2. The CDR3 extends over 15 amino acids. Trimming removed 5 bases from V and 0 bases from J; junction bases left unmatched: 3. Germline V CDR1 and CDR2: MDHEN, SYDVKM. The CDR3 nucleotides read TGTGCCAGCAGTAAAAGCGGGAGCTCCTACAATGAGCAGTTCTTC. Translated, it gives CASSKSGSSYNEQFF.

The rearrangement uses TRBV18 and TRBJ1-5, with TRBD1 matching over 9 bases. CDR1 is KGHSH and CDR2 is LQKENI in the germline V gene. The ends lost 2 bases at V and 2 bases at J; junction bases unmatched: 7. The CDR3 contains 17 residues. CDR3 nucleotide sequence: TGTGCCAGCTCACCAAGTGCGGGACAGGGAGGCAATCAGCCCCAGCATTTT. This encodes CASSPSAGQGGNQPQHF.

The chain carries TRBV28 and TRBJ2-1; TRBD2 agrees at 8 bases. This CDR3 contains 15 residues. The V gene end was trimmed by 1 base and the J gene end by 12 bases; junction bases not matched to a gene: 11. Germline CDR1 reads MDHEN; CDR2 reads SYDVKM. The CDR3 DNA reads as TGTGCCAGCAGTTTATTTTCGGGACTAGATGTATTGCAGTTCTTC. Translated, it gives CASSLFSGLDVLQFF.